The next 5 T cell receptor beta chains were all read from a single sample in a study of persistence of HIV-infected CD4 T cells. The immunoSEQ assay was version 4, run in survey mode. Sequencing used immunoSEQ multiplex PCR; TCRdb keeps in-frame clones, though not all of them. The data contain 40,000 to 55,000 clones, about 88% of them seen just once; the ten biggest clones take up roughly 0.44%. No antigen has been assigned to these receptors. Cells were stimulated nonspecifically with anti-CD3/anti-CD28 magnetic beads. Responding CD4+ T cells were sorted by upregulation of both CD40 ligand and CD69. Sequences were derived from CD4+ T cells sorted from PBMCs after approximately 19-hour stimulation, sampled from a patient who received antiretroviral therapy. The origin of the receptors is an adult woman with HIV who was CMV-seropositive.

V is TRBV19 and J is TRBJ2-3; D perhaps matches TRBD1 (6 bases). V shed 7 bases and J shed 4 bases, with 15 bases lying between them. Germline V gene lookup returns CDR1 LNHDA and CDR2 SQIVND (reference sequence). The CDR3 loop spans 14 amino acids. CDR3 amino acids: CASKSPTGADTQYF. CDR3 sequence (DNA): TGTGCCAGTAAGTCCCCGACAGGCGCAGATACGCAGTATTTT. Combining the CDR3 with reference TRBV19 and TRBJ2-3 gives the whole variable domain DGGITQSPKYLFRKEGQNVTLSCEQNLNHDAMYWYRQDPGQGLRLIYYSQIVNDFQKGDIAEGYSVSREKKESFPLTVTSAQKNPTAFYLCASKSPTGADTQYFGPGTRLTVL.

This chain uses TRBV5-6 with TRBJ1-5; maybe TRBD1 (6 bases). Trimming pared 4 bases from V and 0 bases from J, leaving 17 bases between. This CDR3 contains 17 residues. Per germline, CDR1 SGHDT and CDR2 YYEEEE. The DNA for the CDR3 is TGTGCCAGCAGCCTTGGAGGGGGAACGGTTAGCAATCAGCCCCAGCATTTT. It yields the protein CASSLGGGTVSNQPQHF.

This chain connects TRBV14 to TRBJ1-1, with TRBD1 matching over 8 bases. The trim removed 5 bases at V and 1 base at J, leaving 6 bases unmatched. The CDR3 runs to 15 residues. Germline V CDR1 and CDR2: SGHDN, FVKESK. CDR3 DNA: TGTGCCAGCAGCATCCGGACAGGGAGGAACACTGAAGCTTTCTTT. This gives the protein CASSIRTGRNTEAFF.

This chain uses TRBV5-1 with TRBJ1-2; 11 positions agree with TRBD1. Germline V gene data show CDR1 as SGHRS and CDR2 as YFSETQ. J was trimmed by 4 bases and V by 4 bases; bases with no gene match: 6. The CDR3 is made up of 15 amino acids. The CDR3 reads CASSEWTGGGYGYTF. CDR3 nucleotide sequence: TGCGCCAGCAGCGAATGGACAGGGGGCGGCTATGGCTACACCTTC.

The chain joins TRBV6-6 to TRBJ2-7, with D possibly being TRBD1 or TRBD2 (5 bases each). CDR1 is MNHNY and CDR2 is SVGAGI in the germline V gene (reference sequence). The CDR3 length is 15 residues. V gave up 2 bases and J gave up 0 bases, with 11 bases separating them. The CDR3: CASSYGTASSYEQYV. The CDR3 DNA sequence: TGTGCCAGCAGTTACGGGACGGCTAGCTCCTACGAGCAGTACGTC.